The entry that follows covers one T cell receptor beta chain sequence. The sample contains more than one DNA sequence encoding this CDR3. The data stem from a study of blood T cell repertoires in COVID-19. Across the study: The study drew acute and convalescent COVID-19 samples from the United States, Italy and Spain. In each case, the material was cDNA or gDNA derived from T cells, B-cell-depleted T cells, or PBMCs.

The CDR3 consists of 13 residues. Germline-derived CDR1 and CDR2 are LNHDA and SQIVND (reference sequence). Trimming stripped 5 bases from V and 1 base from J, with 9 bases between. In the original processing: Scientists estimated how many nucleated cells there were by amplifying reference gene primers. Generated by immunoSEQ multiplex PCR, the TCRdb table keeps only in-frame clones and is missing some. Clone size and the V and J calls come from that table; the DNA yielded D and trimming. The sample yields roughly 290,000 clones, about 90% seen once. Cohort allocation depended upon clinical history that participants reported.

The sequence derives from a woman in her late teens or twenties with acute COVID-19. The chain employs TRBV19 and TRBJ2-7; the D gene is possibly TRBD1 (7 bases). Sequencing was performed on PBMCs or T cells enriched from blood (not recorded which). The chain's CDR3 is CASSAGQSYEQYF. In DNA form, the CDR3 reads TGTGCCAGTAGTGCGGGACAGTCCTACGAGCAGTACTTC.